This TCR beta chain appears in the sequencing data of a study of blood T cell repertoires in COVID-19. Study-level information: Researchers got acute and convalescent COVID-19 samples from the United States, Italy and Spain. The cDNA or gDNA used as material had been derived from T cells, B-cell-depleted T cells, or PBMCs.

This CDR3 has 15 amino acids. V dropped 5 bases and J dropped 6 bases, with 20 bases sitting between them. Germline V lookup: CDR1 SNHLY, CDR2 FYNNEI. Under the authors' procedure: Using reference gene primer amplification, nucleated cell counts were estimated. TCRdb's copy holds only in-frame clones and misses some; the assay was immunoSEQ multiplex PCR. The V and J calls and clone size come from that table; D and trimming were worked out from the DNA. The sample has 30,000 to 40,000 clones, about 89% seen once; the top ten hold 13%. The chain combines TRBV2 with TRBJ2-7; a possible D gene is TRBD2 (6 bases). Material for sequencing was peripheral blood. The clonotype was recovered from a man in his sixties or seventies with active COVID-19. The CDR3 sequence is CASSTPGLATGEQYF. The CDR3 nucleotides read TGTGCCAGCAGTACTCCGGGACTGGCAACGGGCGAGCAGTACTTC.